Below, 6 T cell receptor beta chains from the same sample are listed, as sequenced in a study of B cell selection in AIRE deficiency. Data came from immunoSEQ multiplex PCR; TCRdb stores just in-frame clones and leaves some out. The repertoire has about 22,000 clones, over 90% of them found once; the top ten carry approximately 1.4%. The regulatory T cell sort gate was CD4+CD25hiCD127low/negative. The sample was CD4+CD25+ Tregs sorted from PBMCs. All receptors come from a human donor in good health.

V is TRBV5-6 and J is TRBJ2-3; D gene ambiguous. V was shortened by 2 bases and J by 3 bases, with 13 bases between the two germline ends. Germline CDR1 and CDR2: SGHDT and YYEEEE. The CDR3 sequence is 15 residues long. The CDR3 nucleotides read TGTGCCAGCAGCTTTCTTCGGCGGAGAACAGATACGCAGTATTTT. Translating it yields CASSFLRRRTDTQYF.

J is TRBJ1-2 and V is TRBV30, with D uncertain. The CDR3 has 12 residues. Germline CDR1 GTSNPN, CDR2 SVGIG (reference sequence). V was clipped by 3 bases and J by 4 bases, with 9 bases between them. The DNA of the CDR3 is TGTGCCTGGAGGGAAATGGGCTATGGCTACACCTTC. As protein: CAWREMGYGYTF. Full variable domain (missing parts from reference TRBV30 and TRBJ1-2): SQTIHQWPATLVQPVGSPLSLECTVEGTSNPNLYWYRQAAGRGLQLLFYSVGIGQISSEVPQNLSASRPQDRQFILSSKKLLLSDSGFYLCAWREMGYGYTFGSGTRLTVV.

The chain combines TRBV7-8 with TRBJ1-6; the D is unclear. Trimming removed 1 base from V and 3 bases from J, with 4 bases in between. CDR1 is SGHVS and CDR2 is FQNEAQ in the germline V gene. The CDR3 runs 14 residues. CDR3 DNA sequence: TGTGCCAGCAGCTTAGGGAACTATAATTCACCCCTCCACTTT. Encoded protein: CASSLGNYNSPLHF.

The J gene is TRBJ2-3, the V gene TRBV16, with unresolved D. The CDR3 is made up of 13 amino acids. With 1 base removed from V and 5 bases from J, the gap between germline ends came to 7 bases. CDR1 and CDR2 (germline): KGHSY, FQNENV. The DNA of the CDR3 is TGTGCCAGCAGCCAATGGTTTGAAGATACGCAGTATTTT. As protein: CASSQWFEDTQYF.

The V and J genes are TRBV5-1 and TRBJ2-1; 9 nucleotides align to TRBD1. Losses at the gene ends were 1 base for V and 9 bases for J; bases not matched to a gene: 5. The CDR3 length is 14 residues. Germline V CDR1 and CDR2: SGHRS, YFSETQ. CDR3 region: CASSLWDRAVEQFF. CDR3 sequence (DNA): TGCGCCAGCAGCTTGTGGGACAGGGCTGTTGAGCAGTTCTTC.

The rearrangement uses TRBV14 and TRBJ2-5, with TRBD2 matching over 13 bases. V was clipped by 4 bases and J by 7 bases; unmatched bases: 9. The CDR3 runs to 16 residues. The germline CDR1 and CDR2 sequences are SGHDN and FVKESK. The CDR3 DNA sequence: TGTGCCAGCAGCCCCTGGACTAGCGGGAGATTGGGGACCCAGTACTTC. Amino acids: CASSPWTSGRLGTQYF.